What follows describes a single T cell receptor beta chain. This entry is derived from a study of T cell responses to AZD1222 COVID-19 vaccine. Trimming took off 3 bases at V and 1 base at J, with 16 bases between the two ends. The CDR3 has 17 residues. Germline lookup yields CDR1 LNHDA and CDR2 SQIVND (reference sequence). Clones were read by immunoSEQ multiplex PCR, and TCRdb kept only the in-frame ones, dropping some. The sample shows approximately 140,000 clones, 91% of them seen only once. The sequencing here drew on peripheral blood, taken 28 days after the second AZD1222 dose. The TCR comes from an adult who received the AZD1222 COVID-19 vaccine. This chain links TRBV19 with TRBJ1-5, with D possibly TRBD1 on 6 matching bases. The CDR3 region is CASSMEQGLGSNQPQHF. The DNA of the CDR3 is TGTGCCAGTAGTATGGAGCAGGGGTTGGGCAGCAATCAGCCCCAGCATTTT.